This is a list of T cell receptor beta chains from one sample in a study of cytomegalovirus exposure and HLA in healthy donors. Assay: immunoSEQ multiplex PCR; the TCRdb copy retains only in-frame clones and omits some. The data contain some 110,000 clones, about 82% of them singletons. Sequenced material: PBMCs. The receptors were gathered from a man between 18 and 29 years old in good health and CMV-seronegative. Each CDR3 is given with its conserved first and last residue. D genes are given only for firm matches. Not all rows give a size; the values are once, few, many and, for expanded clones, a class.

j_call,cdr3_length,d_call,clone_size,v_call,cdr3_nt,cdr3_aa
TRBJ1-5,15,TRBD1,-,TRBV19,TGTGCCAGTAGTATGGGGACAGCCAGCAATCAGCCCCAGCATTTT,CASSMGTASNQPQHF
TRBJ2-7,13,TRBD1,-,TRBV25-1,TGTGCCAGCAGGGGACAGGGAGAGGCCGAGCAGTACTTC,CASRGQGEAEQYF
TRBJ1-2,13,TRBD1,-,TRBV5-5,TGTGCCAGCAGCTTTGGACAGGACAGTGGCTACACCTTC,CASSFGQDSGYTF
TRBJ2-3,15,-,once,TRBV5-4,TGTGCCAGCAGCACACCGGGAGCAGAGGGAGATACGCAGTATTTT,CASSTPGAEGDTQYF
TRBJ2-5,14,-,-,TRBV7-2,TGTGCCAGCAGCCCGGACTGGAGACAAGAGACCCAGTACTTC,CASSPDWRQETQYF
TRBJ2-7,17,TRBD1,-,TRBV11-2,TGTGCCAGCAGCTTAGATCCGCGACAGGGCACGGGGCAGGGGCAGTACTTC,CASSLDPRQGTGQGQYF
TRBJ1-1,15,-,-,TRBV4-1,TGCGCCAGCAGCCAAGCGGGACTGTTGAACACTGAAGCTTTCTTT,CASSQAGLLNTEAFF
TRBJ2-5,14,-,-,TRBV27,TGTGCCAGCAGTTTATTGGGCGTTGGGGAGACCCAGTACTTC,CASSLLGVGETQYF
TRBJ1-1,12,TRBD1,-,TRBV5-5,TGTGCCAGCAGCGGCGGGGACAGGCGGGCTTTCTTT,CASSGGDRRAFF
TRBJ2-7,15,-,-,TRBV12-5,TGTGCTAGTGGTTTGCCCCGGACAAGCTCCTACGAGCAGTACTTC,CASGLPRTSSYEQYF
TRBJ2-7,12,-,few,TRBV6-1,TGTGCCAGCTGGGGGGGGCCGTTCGAGCAGTACTTC,CASWGGPFEQYF
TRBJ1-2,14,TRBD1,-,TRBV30,TGTGCCTGGAGCGATGGGACAGGGAACTATGGCTACACCTTC,CAWSDGTGNYGYTF
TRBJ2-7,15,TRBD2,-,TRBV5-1,TGCGCCAGCAGCCCCTCGGGGGGTCCTTCCTACGAGCAGTACTTC,CASSPSGGPSYEQYF
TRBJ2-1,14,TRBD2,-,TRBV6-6,TGTGCCAGCTCTTTAGCGGGAGGGTGGAATGAGCAGTTCTTC,CASSLAGGWNEQFF
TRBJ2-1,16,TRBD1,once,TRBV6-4,TGTGCCAGCAGTGAGCGTGGGACAGGGAATTACAATGAGCAGTTCTTC,CASSERGTGNYNEQFF
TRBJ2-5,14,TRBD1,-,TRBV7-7,TGTGCTAGCGTCGACAGGGGGCTGGGGGAGACCCAGTACTTC,CASVDRGLGETQYF
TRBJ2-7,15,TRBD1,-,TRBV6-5,TGTGCCAGCAGGGGACAGGGGGCGCCCCCTTACGAGCAGTACTTC,CASRGQGAPPYEQYF
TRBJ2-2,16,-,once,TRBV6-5,TGTGCCAGCAGTTACTCGACAGGTCAGAACACCGGGGAGCTGTTTTTT,CASSYSTGQNTGELFF
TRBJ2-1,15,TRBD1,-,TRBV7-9,TGTGCCAGCAGCTTAGGACAGGGCCACTCGGGCGTGCAGTTCTTC,CASSLGQGHSGVQFF
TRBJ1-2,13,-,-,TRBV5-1,TGCGCCAGCAGCTTGGTGCTGGACTCTGGCTACACCTTC,CASSLVLDSGYTF
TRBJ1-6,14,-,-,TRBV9,TGTGCCAGCAGCGTAGTTGGCTCCAGTTCACCCCTCCACTTT,CASSVVGSSSPLHF
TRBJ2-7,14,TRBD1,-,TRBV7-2,TGTGCCAGCAGCTTATTGGGACAGGGCTACGAGCAGTACTTC,CASSLLGQGYEQYF
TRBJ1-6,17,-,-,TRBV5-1,TGCGCCAGCAGCCCGCGGGAGCAGGGATCCTATAATTCACCCCTCCACTTT,CASSPREQGSYNSPLHF
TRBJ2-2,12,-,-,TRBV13,TGTGCCAGCAGCTTCAATCCCGGGGAGCTGTTTTTT,CASSFNPGELFF
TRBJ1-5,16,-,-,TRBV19,TGTGCCAGTAGTATCCTTGGCGGAGCTAGCAATCAGCCCCAGCATTTT,CASSILGGASNQPQHF
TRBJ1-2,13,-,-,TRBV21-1,TGTGCCAGCAGGAGCAGGGTGAAGGTGGGCTACACCTTC,CASRSRVKVGYTF
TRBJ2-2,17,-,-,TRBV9,TGTGCCAGCAGCACAGACGCCCGGCCATCTATTACCGGGGAGCTGTTTTTT,CASSTDARPSITGELFF
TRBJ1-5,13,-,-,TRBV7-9,TGTGCCAGCAGCAGCGGCTGGAATCAGCCCCAGCATTTT,CASSSGWNQPQHF